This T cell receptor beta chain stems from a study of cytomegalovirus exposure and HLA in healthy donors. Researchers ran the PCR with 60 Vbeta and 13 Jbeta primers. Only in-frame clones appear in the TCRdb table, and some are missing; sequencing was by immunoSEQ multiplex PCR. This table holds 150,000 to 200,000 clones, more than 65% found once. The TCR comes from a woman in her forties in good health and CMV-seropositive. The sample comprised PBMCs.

The CDR3 region is CASSLARWTEQTPKNIQYF. CDR3 in DNA: TGTGCCAGCAGTTTAGCCCGCTGGACAGAACAAACACCCAAAAACATTCAGTACTTC. V and J are TRBV27 and TRBJ2-4; TRBD1 might be the D (6 bases). Between the trimmed V and J ends, which lost 2 bases and 2 bases, there was a span of 22 bases. Germline V gene data show CDR1 as MNHEY and CDR2 as SMNVEV (reference sequence). The CDR3 loop spans 19 amino acids.